Presented here are 25 T cell receptor beta chains from one specimen sequenced in a study of sequential checkpoint blockade in melanoma (dated by TCRdb to about 2019). Taken with the paper, the label for treatment or condition translates to: randomized to nivolumab then ipilimumab (arm A) or the reverse (arm B). Receptor amplification or capture employed the immunoSEQ multiplex PCR assay. Held by TCRdb, this immuneACCESS table contains in-frame sequences only and omits some clones. Under half of the omission traces to an unresolved V gene where checked; the cause of the rest is unknown. The sample contains more than 9,000 clones, roughly 72% of them found a single time. The ten biggest clones cover 35% to 45% of the sample. The sample was CD8+ T cells sorted from blood (inferred from file names), taken from a patient given nivolumab and ipilimumab in sequence. These receptors all stem from a human donor with melanoma.

Sample share makes this clone medium-sized. V and J are TRBV7-9 and TRBJ2-5, with D possibly matching TRBD2 (5 bases). The length of the CDR3 is 15 residues. Deletions cut 5 bases from V and 0 bases from J, with 13 bases between. CDR1 is SEHNR, CDR2 FQNEAQ, per germline (reference sequence). The CDR3 region has the DNA TGTGCCAGCAGCGTTAAACAGCGGTACCAAGAGACCCAGTACTTC. Translating gives CASSVKQRYQETQYF.

This chain uses TRBV4-2 with TRBJ2-2, with 8 bases that match TRBD2. V shed 0 bases, J shed 6 bases, and the junction held 12 bases outside the gene matches. CDR1 is LGHNA, CDR2 YNFKEQ, per germline. CDR3 length: 18 residues. The chain's CDR3 is CASSQEGPSRGAPGELFF. The CDR3 DNA is TGTGCCAGCAGCCAAGAGGGCCCCTCGCGGGGGGCCCCCGGGGAGCTGTTTTTT.

This chain links TRBV30 with TRBJ2-4; the D gene is possibly TRBD2 (5 bases). Trimming took 0 bases from V and 0 from J, leaving 9 bases between them. This CDR3 is 15 amino acids long. CDR1 and CDR2 (germline): GTSNPN, SVGIG (reference sequence). CDR3 nucleotides: TGTGCCTGGAGTGTACTCGGACTAGCCAAAAACATTCAGTACTTC. It encodes CAWSVLGLAKNIQYF. Using reference TRBV30 and TRBJ2-4 for the parts outside the CDR3, the full variable domain is SQTIHQWPATLVQPVGSPLSLECTVEGTSNPNLYWYRQAAGRGLQLLFYSVGIGQISSEVPQNLSASRPQDRQFILSSKKLLLSDSGFYLCAWSVLGLAKNIQYFGAGTRLSVL.

V is TRBV6-5 and J is TRBJ1-3, with unresolved D. V dropped 0 bases and J dropped 3 bases, with 3 bases sitting between them. Germline lookup yields CDR1 MNHEY and CDR2 SVGAGI. There are 13 residues in the CDR3. Here the CDR3 reads CASSYSYGNTIYF. DNA of the CDR3: TGTGCCAGCAGTTACTCTTATGGAAACACCATATATTTT.

This chain links TRBV6-1 with TRBJ2-5; possible D gene TRBD2, 5 bases. The assigned J gene may be wrong: the sequence end matches TRBJ2-7 better. This CDR3 is 16 amino acids long. CDR1 and CDR2 (germline): MNHNS, SASEGT. CDR3 loop: CASSEADPNGGYEQYF. The CDR3, as DNA: TGTGCCAGCAGTGAAGCAGACCCTAATGGAGGCTACGAGCAGTACTTC.

The chain has TRBV6-1 and TRBJ2-7, with 7 positions matching TRBD1. CDR1 and CDR2 from the germline V gene are MNHNS and SASEGT. CDR3 length: 13 amino acids. Trimming cost V 2 bases and J 7 bases; bases outside gene matches: 5. The CDR3 sequence is CASSEIGGWEQYF. CDR3 bases: TGTGCCAGCAGTGAAATAGGGGGCTGGGAGCAGTACTTC.

The chain employs TRBV27 and TRBJ2-7, with 7 nucleotides matching TRBD2. The CDR3 contains 13 residues. V shed 5 bases and J 3 bases; nucleotides not matched to a gene: 4. From germline, CDR1 is MNHEY and CDR2 SMNVEV (reference sequence). CDR3 sequence (DNA): TGTGCCAGCAGTCCTACTAGCGTCTACGAGCAGTACTTC. Translated: CASSPTSVYEQYF.

This chain joins TRBV6-1 and TRBJ2-7; TRBD1 is a possible D gene (6 bases). V was cut by 0 bases and J by 2 bases, with 8 bases left in between. Germline V lookup: CDR1 MNHNS, CDR2 SASEGT. The CDR3 is 14 amino acids. The CDR3 protein is CASSEADRTYEQYF. Here the CDR3 DNA reads TGTGCCAGCAGTGAAGCCGACAGGACCTACGAGCAGTACTTC.

The J gene is TRBJ2-1, the V gene TRBV7-6; 9 bases match TRBD2. J gave up 8 bases and V 3 bases, and 11 bases lay outside the gene matches. This CDR3 contains 16 residues. CDR1 and CDR2 (germline): SGHVS, FNYEAQ. CDR3 amino acids: CASSFGWRGGSDEQFF. In nucleotides, the CDR3 is TGTGCCAGCAGCTTTGGTTGGCGGGGGGGCAGCGATGAGCAGTTCTTC.

This clone occurred a few times. The rearrangement joins TRBV11-3 to TRBJ2-7; tentatively, D is TRBD1 (6 bases). V dropped 5 bases and J dropped 0 bases, with 14 bases sitting between them. The CDR3 covers 15 residues. Germline V lookup: CDR1 SGHNT, CDR2 YENEEA. CDR3 amino acids: CASSRGWDNSYEQYF. The CDR3 DNA reads as TGTGCCAGCAGCCGTGGCTGGGACAACTCCTACGAGCAGTACTTC. The full variable domain, its missing parts supplied by reference TRBV11-3 and TRBJ2-7, is EAGVVQSPRYKIIEKKQPVAFWCNPISGHNTLYWYLQNLGQGPELLIRYENEEAVDDSQLPKDRFSAERLKGVDSTLKIQPAELGDSAVYLCASSRGWDNSYEQYFGPGTRLTVT.

This chain joins TRBV7-9 and TRBJ2-4; 11 bases are shared with TRBD1. V was clipped by 3 bases and J by 7 bases; unmatched bases: 5. This CDR3 has 15 amino acids. In germline, CDR1 is SEHNR, CDR2 FQNEAQ (reference sequence). CDR3 DNA sequence: TGTGCCAGCAGCTTTACGGGACAGGGGGGGAACATTCAGTACTTC. It specifies CASSFTGQGGNIQYF.

This clone appeared a single time. CDR3 region: CATSRQTGRHEQYF. In DNA form, the CDR3 reads TGTGCCACCAGCAGACAGACAGGGAGGCACGAGCAGTACTTC. V usage is TRBV15 and J usage is TRBJ2-7; D is possibly TRBD1 (7 bases). The V and J ends lost 2 bases and 5 bases respectively, with 13 bases between them. Germline V CDR1 and CDR2: LNHNV, YYDKDF (reference sequence). The CDR3 extends over 14 amino acids.

The chain has TRBV2 and TRBJ1-1; 7 nucleotides agree with TRBD1. Germline values: CDR1 SNHLY, CDR2 FYNNEI. The CDR3 extends over 13 amino acids. V gave up 5 bases and J gave up 3 bases; unmatched junction bases: 3. The CDR3 DNA reads as TGTGCCAGCAGTCGCGGACAGGACACTGAAGCTTTCTTT. Amino acids: CASSRGQDTEAFF.

The rearrangement links TRBV10-3 to TRBJ1-2, with 11 bases aligning to TRBD1. V lost 7 bases, J lost 8 bases, and 6 bases stayed unmatched. From germline, CDR1 is ENHRY and CDR2 SYGVKD. The CDR3 is 13 residues long. The CDR3, as DNA: TGTGCCATCACCGAGGACAGGGGGCGCGGCTACACCTTC. This codes for CAITEDRGRGYTF.

This clone was counted between two and nine times. J is TRBJ2-7 and V is TRBV7-9; D unresolved. V dropped 5 bases and J dropped 4 bases, with 9 bases sitting between them. Germline V gene lookup returns CDR1 SEHNR and CDR2 FQNEAQ (reference sequence). The CDR3 spans 12 residues. CDR3 loop: CASSRQAYEQYF. The CDR3 coding sequence is TGTGCCAGCAGCCGACAAGCATACGAGCAGTACTTC.

The CDR3 coding sequence is TGTGCCAGCAGCGTATATGTTTACAATGAGCAGTTCTTC. Encoded protein: CASSVYVYNEQFF. This chain uses TRBV9 with TRBJ2-1; no definite D call. Germline-derived CDR1 and CDR2 are SGDLS and YYNGEE. This CDR3 has 13 residues. V was shortened by 1 base and J by 4 bases, with 6 bases between the two germline ends.

This clone has more than one count but fewer than ten. The V and J genes are TRBV5-1 and TRBJ2-3, with 8 bases fitting TRBD2. The ends lost 0 bases at V and 3 bases at J; junction bases unmatched: 3. Germline V gene data show CDR1 as SGHRS and CDR2 as YFSETQ. The CDR3 is made up of 15 amino acids. The CDR3, as DNA: TGCGCCAGCAGCTTGGGAGCGGGGGCGACAGATACGCAGTATTTT. Protein sequence: CASSLGAGATDTQYF. Drawing the rest from reference TRBV5-1 and TRBJ2-3, the complete variable domain is KAGVTQTPRYLIKTRGQQVTLSCSPISGHRSVSWYQQTPGQGLQFLFEYFSETQRNKGNFPGRFSGRQFSNSRSEMNVSTLELGDSALYLCASSLGAGATDTQYFGPGTRLTVL.

The V and J genes are TRBV11-2 and TRBJ1-1; D not resolved. CDR1 is SGHAT and CDR2 is FQNNGV in the germline V gene. Trimming took off 1 base at V and 1 base at J, with 4 bases between the two ends. This CDR3 is 13 amino acids long. The CDR3 nucleotides are TGTGCCAGCAGCTTAGGGGCGAACACTGAAGCTTTCTTT. It translates to CASSLGANTEAFF.

This clone came up a few times. V and J are TRBV11-2 and TRBJ2-2, with TRBD2 matching 11 bases. Germline CDR1 SGHAT, CDR2 FQNNGV. This CDR3 spans 15 amino acids. Trimming removed 3 bases from V and 5 bases from J; junction bases left unmatched: 2. The CDR3 spells CASSLGLAVTGELFF. The CDR3 nucleotides read TGTGCCAGCAGCTTGGGACTAGCGGTGACCGGGGAGCTGTTTTTT.

Note on this clone: The junction does not match germline at one end; this may be a read error. This chain links TRBV19 with TRBJ2-7; TRBD2 matches 8 bases. This CDR3 comprises 17 residues. Germline assignment: CDR1 LNHDA and CDR2 SQIVND (reference sequence). Here the CDR3 reads CASSIGGLTSGSYEQYF. CDR3 DNA sequence: TGTGCCAGTAGCATAGGGGGGCTTACTAGCGGCTCCTACGAGCAGTACTTC.

This rearrangement joins TRBV7-9 to TRBJ2-1, with D maybe TRBD2 (5 bases). The germline CDR1 and CDR2 sequences are SEHNR and FQNEAQ (reference sequence). The V and J ends lost 5 bases and 2 bases respectively, with 16 bases between them. This CDR3 is built from 16 residues. CDR3 residues: CASSPARAAAYNEQFF. CDR3 in DNA: TGTGCCAGCAGCCCGGCGAGGGCGGCGGCCTACAATGAGCAGTTCTTC.

The genes are TRBV5-1 and TRBJ2-1, with 8 bases aligning to TRBD2. CDR1 and CDR2 from the germline V gene are SGHRS and YFSETQ. The CDR3 has 17 residues. The junction had 14 bases not matched to a gene; V was cut back by 4 bases and J by 5 bases. CDR3: CASSPPLGSGIDNEQFF. CDR3 in DNA: TGCGCCAGCAGCCCACCCTTGGGTAGCGGGATTGACAATGAGCAGTTCTTC.

This clone showed up just a few times. V and J are TRBV7-6 and TRBJ2-1, with 11 bases matching TRBD2. In germline, CDR1 is SGHVS, CDR2 FNYEAQ. The CDR3 totals 16 residues. The V and J ends lost 0 bases and 7 bases, in that order; junction bases with no gene match: 5. The chain's CDR3 is CASSLATSGSRNEQFF. The CDR3 DNA follows: TGTGCCAGCAGCTTAGCAACTAGCGGGAGTAGAAATGAGCAGTTCTTC.

This clone was detected only a few times. The chain uses TRBV29-1 and TRBJ1-1; no definite D call. This CDR3 spans 12 amino acids. Trimming removed 6 bases from V and 0 bases from J, with 8 bases in between. Germline V gene data show CDR1 as SQVTM and CDR2 as ANQGSEA. The CDR3 is CSVQTLNTEAFF. CDR3 nucleotide sequence: TGCAGCGTACAGACCTTGAACACTGAAGCTTTCTTT.

The sample holds one count of this clone. The genes are TRBV7-8 and TRBJ2-1; 9 nucleotides match TRBD1. This CDR3 has 15 amino acids. The V gene end was trimmed by 5 bases and the J gene end by 8 bases; junction bases not matched to a gene: 10. The germline V gene encodes CDR1 SGHVS and CDR2 FQNEAQ. The CDR3 reads CASSQRDREGDEQFF. The CDR3, as DNA: TGTGCCAGCAGCCAACGGGACAGGGAAGGGGATGAGCAGTTCTTC. The entire variable domain, with the rest obtained from reference TRBV7-8 and TRBJ2-1, is as follows: GAGVSQSPRYKVAKRGQDVALRCDPISGHVSLFWYQQALGQGPEFLTYFQNEAQLDKSGLPSDRFFAERPEGSVSTLKIQRTQQEDSAVYLCASSQRDREGDEQFFGPGTRLTVL.